In its sample, the clone carrying this T cell receptor (beta chain) was seen a few times. Study members were between roughly 18 and 100 years old and lived in about two dozen US regions. Clones were read by immunoSEQ multiplex PCR, and TCRdb kept only the in-frame ones, dropping some. This table has about 190,000 clones, 84% appearing once. CDR1 is MNHEY and CDR2 is SVGAGI in the germline V gene. This CDR3 has 14 amino acids. V was shortened by 8 bases and J by 2 bases, with 13 bases between the two germline ends. The sample belongs to a study of blood T cell repertoires in COVID-19. This TCR derives from a woman aged 30 to 39 who had recovered from COVID-19. V is TRBV6-5 and J is TRBJ2-1; perhaps TRBD1 as D (6 bases). Source material: PBMCs or T cells enriched from blood (not recorded which). CDR3 residues: CASRKAGAYNEQFF. CDR3 nucleotide sequence: TGTGCCAGCCGAAAGGCAGGGGCCTACAATGAGCAGTTCTTC.